The T cell receptor (beta chain) under discussion was sequenced for a study of T cell responses to AZD1222 COVID-19 vaccine (dated by TCRdb to about 2021). Looking at the study overall: Because spike-specific TCR depth and breadth did not differ between the two schedules, AZD1222 recipients who got a second dose at roughly 4 weeks were pooled with those who got a second dose at roughly 12 weeks. TCR sequencing covered roughly 230 trial participants: some 210 given two doses of AZD1222 and 26 given two doses of MenACWY control vaccine. Trial participants were enrolled by age into subgroups of 18-55, 56-69 and 70-plus years, and about 150, 27 and 61 TCR-sequenced participants, respectively, were included in these subgroups. The investigation overall reported the following: The 56-69-year group was small, and its depth increase did not reach significance, likely because of low power. Epitopes outside the regions mutated in the B.1.351 and B.1.1.7 variants were reportedly recognized by nearly half of the unique spike-specific TCRs. Because no day 14 peak-response samples were available, repertoires were characterized only after the peak T cell response. CD4 TCRs associated with the vaccine covered the entire spike protein, and the dominant responses were in regions 160-218 and 743-854. After two AZD1222 doses, both the breadth and the depth of spike-specific TCRs were significantly higher than at day 0 and than in MenACWY recipients. Participants were mostly white British and included more females than males, and it was suggested by the authors that clonal diversity may have been underestimated. Only five or six AZD1222 recipients were SARS-CoV-2 seropositive at baseline, limiting conclusions about previously exposed vaccinees.

Its CDR3 holds 19 amino acids, cysteine through phenylalanine. Here the CDR3 DNA is all that survives: 57 bases in frame from base 1. The germline V gene (reference sequence) gives CDR1 as LNHDA and CDR2 as SQIVND. The V end gives up 2 bases and the J end 4 bases, leaving 8 bases in the junction not matched to a gene. The CDR3 regions of human TCRbeta chains were analyzed by immunosequencing. The published analysis was carried out like this. TCRs in the repertoires were matched against a reference library of SARS-CoV-2-specific TCRs that had been generated with the MIRA antigen-specificity platform. Breadth was defined as the fraction of unique TCRs that were SARS-CoV-2-associated, and depth was defined as the fraction of total T cells that were SARS-CoV-2-associated. Using the MIRA data, every spike-specific TCR was mapped to the spike region that the TCR reacted to and assigned to either a CD4 or a CD8 class. Log10-transformed breadth and depth values were compared by one-way ANOVA with Sidak's multiple comparisons tests. TCRdb mirrors the immuneACCESS table, restricted to in-frame sequences. Some clones are absent from its copies; in checked studies, under half trace to an unresolved V gene, and the reason for the others is unknown. That table gives V, J and clone size, and the DNA gave D and trimming. Across this sample there are about 120,000 clones, with approximately 89% seen only once. The ten largest clones take up less than 11% of the sample.

Comments on this clone: The antigen it binds to is not known. No base-level quality is on record; no much larger clone is a single base apart.

Sample time point, as interpreted from the label and publication: baseline before first vaccination. Vaccinee samples came from UK trials COV001 and COV002, including a single-blind randomized controlled phase 2/3 trial of AZD1222 (ChAdOx1 nCoV-19) in healthy adults. For TCRbeta chain sequencing, PBMC samples were collected from trial participants at day 0 and at day 28 after the second dose. This sequence originates from an adult in good health. The sequence links TRBV19 to TRBJ2-1; 16 nucleotides in the junction match TRBD2. The sample in question was peripheral blood, obtained on day 0 of AZD1222 vaccination. The DNA sequence reads TGTGCCAGTAGTATATCTGGGACTAGCGGGGGGGCCGCATACAATGAGCAGTTCTTC. The encoded protein is CASSISGTSGGAAYNEQFF. Supplemented by the reference TRBV19 and TRBJ2-1 proteins around the CDR3, the complete variable domain is DGGITQSPKYLFRKEGQNVTLSCEQNLNHDAMYWYRQDPGQGLRLIYYSQIVNDFQKGDIAEGYSVSREKKESFPLTVTSAQKNPTAFYLCASSISGTSGGAAYNEQFFGPGTRLTVL.